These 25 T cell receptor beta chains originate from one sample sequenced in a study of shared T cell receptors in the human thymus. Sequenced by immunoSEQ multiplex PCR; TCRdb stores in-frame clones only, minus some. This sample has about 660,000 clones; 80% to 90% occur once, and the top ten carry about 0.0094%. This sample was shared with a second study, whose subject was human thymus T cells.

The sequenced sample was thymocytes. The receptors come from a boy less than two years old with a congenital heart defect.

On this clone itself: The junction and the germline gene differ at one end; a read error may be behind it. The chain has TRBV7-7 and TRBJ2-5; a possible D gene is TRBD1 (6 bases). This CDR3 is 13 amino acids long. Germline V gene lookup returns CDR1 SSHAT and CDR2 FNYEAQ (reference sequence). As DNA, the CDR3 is TGTGCTAGCAGCTCCGGACAGTCAGCGACCCAGTACTTC. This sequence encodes CASSSGQSATQYF.

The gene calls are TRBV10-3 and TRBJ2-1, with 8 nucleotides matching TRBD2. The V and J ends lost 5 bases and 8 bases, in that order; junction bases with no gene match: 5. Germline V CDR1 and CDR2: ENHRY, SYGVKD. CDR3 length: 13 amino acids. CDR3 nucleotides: TGTGCCATCAGTCGGGGGGGACGGGATGAGCAGTTCTTC. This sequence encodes CAISRGGRDEQFF.

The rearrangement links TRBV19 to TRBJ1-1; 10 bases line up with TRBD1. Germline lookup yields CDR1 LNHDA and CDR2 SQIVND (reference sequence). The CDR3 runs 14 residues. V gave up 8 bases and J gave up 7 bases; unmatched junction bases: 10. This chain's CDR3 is CASSDRGDRSEAFF. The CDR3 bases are TGTGCCAGTTCGGACAGGGGGGATCGGAGTGAAGCTTTCTTT. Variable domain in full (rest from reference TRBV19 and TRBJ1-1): DGGITQSPKYLFRKEGQNVTLSCEQNLNHDAMYWYRQDPGQGLRLIYYSQIVNDFQKGDIAEGYSVSREKKESFPLTVTSAQKNPTAFYLCASSDRGDRSEAFFGQGTRLTVV.

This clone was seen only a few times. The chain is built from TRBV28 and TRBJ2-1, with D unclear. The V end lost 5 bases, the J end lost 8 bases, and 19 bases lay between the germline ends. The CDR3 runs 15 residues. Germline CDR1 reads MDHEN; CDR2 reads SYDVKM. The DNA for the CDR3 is TGTGCCAGCAGTCTCCGTCACATTCATCTGTATGAGCAGTTCTTC. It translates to CASSLRHIHLYEQFF.

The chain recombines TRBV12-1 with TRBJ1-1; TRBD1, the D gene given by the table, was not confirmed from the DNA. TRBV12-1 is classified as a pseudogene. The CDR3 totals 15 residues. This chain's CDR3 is CASLWTGSMNTEAFF. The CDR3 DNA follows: TGTGCCAGCCTCTGGACAGGGAGCATGAACACTGAAGCTTTCTTT.

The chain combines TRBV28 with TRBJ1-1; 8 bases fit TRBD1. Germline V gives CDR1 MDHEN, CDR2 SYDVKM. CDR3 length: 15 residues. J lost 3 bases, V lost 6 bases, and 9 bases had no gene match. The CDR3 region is CASSSPRQGYTEAFF. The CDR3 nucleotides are TGTGCCAGCAGCTCTCCCAGACAGGGGTACACTGAAGCTTTCTTT.

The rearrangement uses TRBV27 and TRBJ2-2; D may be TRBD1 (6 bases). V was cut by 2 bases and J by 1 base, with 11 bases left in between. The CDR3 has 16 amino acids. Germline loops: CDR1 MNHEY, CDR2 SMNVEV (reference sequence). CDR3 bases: TGTGCCAGCAGTTTAACGGGACACCAGAACACCGGGGAGCTGTTTTTT. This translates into CASSLTGHQNTGELFF.

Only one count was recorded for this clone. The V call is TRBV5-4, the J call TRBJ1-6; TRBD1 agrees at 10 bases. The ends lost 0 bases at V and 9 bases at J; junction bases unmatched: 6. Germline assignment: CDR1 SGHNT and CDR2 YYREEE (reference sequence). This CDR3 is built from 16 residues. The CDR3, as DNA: TGTGCCAGCAGCTTGGGAGGGGACAGGGGAGGTTCACCCCTCCACTTT. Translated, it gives CASSLGGDRGGSPLHF.

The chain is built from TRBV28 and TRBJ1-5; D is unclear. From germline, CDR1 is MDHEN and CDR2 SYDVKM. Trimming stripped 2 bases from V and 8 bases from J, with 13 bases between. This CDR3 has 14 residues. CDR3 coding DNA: TGTGCCAGCAGTTTAAACCTTGAACAGAAGCCCCAGCATTTT. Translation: CASSLNLEQKPQHF. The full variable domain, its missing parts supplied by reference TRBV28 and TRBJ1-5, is DVKVTQSSRYLVKRTGEKVFLECVQDMDHENMFWYRQDPGLGLRLIYFSYDVKMKEKGDIPEGYSVSREKKERFSLILESASTNQTSMYLCASSLNLEQKPQHFGDGTRLSIL.

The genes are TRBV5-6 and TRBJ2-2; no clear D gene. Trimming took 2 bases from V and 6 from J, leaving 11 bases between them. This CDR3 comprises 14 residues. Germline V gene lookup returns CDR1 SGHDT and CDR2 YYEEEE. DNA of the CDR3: TGTGCCAGCAGCTTCGGATCGGGTCCCGGGGAGCTGTTTTTT. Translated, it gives CASSFGSGPGELFF.

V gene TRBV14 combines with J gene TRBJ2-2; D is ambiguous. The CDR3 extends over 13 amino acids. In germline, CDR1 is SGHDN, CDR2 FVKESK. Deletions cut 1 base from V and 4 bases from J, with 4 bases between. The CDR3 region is CASSQVATGELFF. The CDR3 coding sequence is TGTGCCAGCAGCCAAGTAGCCACCGGGGAGCTGTTTTTT.

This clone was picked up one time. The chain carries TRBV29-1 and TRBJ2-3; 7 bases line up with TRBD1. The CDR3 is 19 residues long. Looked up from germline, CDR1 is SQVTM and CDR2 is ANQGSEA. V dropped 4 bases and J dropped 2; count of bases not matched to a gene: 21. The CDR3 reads CSVGGRGSCPLPYTDTQYF. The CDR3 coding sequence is TGCAGCGTTGGGGGCAGGGGGAGCTGCCCGCTCCCATACACAGATACGCAGTATTTT.

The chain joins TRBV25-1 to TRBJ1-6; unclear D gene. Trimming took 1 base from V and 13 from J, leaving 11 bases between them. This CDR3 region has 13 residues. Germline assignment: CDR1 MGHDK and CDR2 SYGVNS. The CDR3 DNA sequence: TGTGCCAGCAGTGAATTTATCTTGAGCCCCCTCCACTTT. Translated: CASSEFILSPLHF.

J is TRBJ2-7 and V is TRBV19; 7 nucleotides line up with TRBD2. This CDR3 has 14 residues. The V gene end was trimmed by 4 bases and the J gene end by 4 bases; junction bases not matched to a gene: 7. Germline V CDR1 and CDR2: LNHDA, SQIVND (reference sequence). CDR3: CASSTGTNSYEQYF. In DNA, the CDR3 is TGTGCCAGTAGTACCGGGACTAACTCTTACGAGCAGTACTTC.

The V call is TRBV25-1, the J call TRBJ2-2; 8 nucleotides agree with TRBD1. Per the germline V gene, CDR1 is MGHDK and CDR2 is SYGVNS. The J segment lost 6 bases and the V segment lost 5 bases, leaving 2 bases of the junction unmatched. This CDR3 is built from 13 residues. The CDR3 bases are TGTGCCAGCAGTCAGGGGGCCGCCGGGGAGCTGTTTTTT. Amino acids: CASSQGAAGELFF. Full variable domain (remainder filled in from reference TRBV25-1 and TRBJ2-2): EADIYQTPRYLVIGTGKKITLECSQTMGHDKMYWYQQDPGMELHLIHYSYGVNSTEKGDLSSESTVSRIRTEHFPLTLESARPSHTSQYLCASSQGAAGELFFGEGSRLTVL.

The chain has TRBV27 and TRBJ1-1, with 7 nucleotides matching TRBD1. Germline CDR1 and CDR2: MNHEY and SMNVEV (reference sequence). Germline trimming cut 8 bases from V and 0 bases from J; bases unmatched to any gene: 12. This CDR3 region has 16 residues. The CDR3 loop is CASLPAGTVMNTEAFF. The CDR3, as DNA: TGTGCCAGCCTTCCCGCGGGGACAGTGATGAACACTGAAGCTTTCTTT.

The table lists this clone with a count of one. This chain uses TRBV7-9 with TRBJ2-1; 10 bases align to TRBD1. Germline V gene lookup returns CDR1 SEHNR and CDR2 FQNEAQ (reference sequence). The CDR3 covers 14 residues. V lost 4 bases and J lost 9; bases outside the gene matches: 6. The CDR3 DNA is TGTGCCAGCAGCTCCGGGACAGGGGTGGGTGAGCAGTTCTTC. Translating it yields CASSSGTGVGEQFF.

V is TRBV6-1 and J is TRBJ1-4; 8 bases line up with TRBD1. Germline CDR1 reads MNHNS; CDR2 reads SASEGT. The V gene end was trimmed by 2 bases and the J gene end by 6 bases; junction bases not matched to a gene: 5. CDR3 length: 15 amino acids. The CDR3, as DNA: TGTGCCAGCAGTGAATCGGGACAGGCGTATGAAAAACTGTTTTTT. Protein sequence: CASSESGQAYEKLFF.

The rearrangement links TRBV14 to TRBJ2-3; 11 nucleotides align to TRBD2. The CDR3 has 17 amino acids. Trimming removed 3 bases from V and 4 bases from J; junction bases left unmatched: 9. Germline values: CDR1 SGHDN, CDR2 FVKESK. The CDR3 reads CASSQSSGREGADTQYF. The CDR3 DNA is TGTGCCAGCAGCCAGAGTAGCGGGAGGGAAGGTGCAGATACGCAGTATTTT. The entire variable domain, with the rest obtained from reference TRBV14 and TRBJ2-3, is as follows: EAGVTQFPSHSVIEKGQTVTLRCDPISGHDNLYWYRRVMGKEIKFLLHFVKESKQDESGMPNNRFLAERTGGTYSTLKVQPAELEDSGVYFCASSQSSGREGADTQYFGPGTRLTVL.

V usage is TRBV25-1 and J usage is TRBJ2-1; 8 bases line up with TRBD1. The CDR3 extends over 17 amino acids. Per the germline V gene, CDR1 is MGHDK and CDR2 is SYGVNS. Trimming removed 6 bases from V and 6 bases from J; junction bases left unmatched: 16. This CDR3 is CASSPQREQGVLNEQFF. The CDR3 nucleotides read TGTGCCAGCAGCCCTCAACGGGAACAGGGGGTCCTCAATGAGCAGTTCTTC.

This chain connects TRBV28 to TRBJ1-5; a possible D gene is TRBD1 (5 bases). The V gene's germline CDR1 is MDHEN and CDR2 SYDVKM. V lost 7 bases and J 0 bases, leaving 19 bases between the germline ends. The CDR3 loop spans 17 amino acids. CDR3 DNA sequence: TGTGCCAGCACCCGGACATTTGGGGTTTATAGCAATCAGCCCCAGCATTTT. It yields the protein CASTRTFGVYSNQPQHF.

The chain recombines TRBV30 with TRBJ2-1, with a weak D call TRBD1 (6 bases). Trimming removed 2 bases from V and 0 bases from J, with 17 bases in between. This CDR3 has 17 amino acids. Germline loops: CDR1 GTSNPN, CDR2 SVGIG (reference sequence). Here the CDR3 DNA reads TGTGCCTGGAGTCTAGAACGGGACAAGAGCTCCTACAATGAGCAGTTCTTC. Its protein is CAWSLERDKSSYNEQFF.

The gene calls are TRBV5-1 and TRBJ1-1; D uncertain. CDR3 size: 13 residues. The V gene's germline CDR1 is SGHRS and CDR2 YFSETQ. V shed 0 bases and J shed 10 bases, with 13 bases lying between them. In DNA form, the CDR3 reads TGCGCCAGCAGCTTGGGGGCAGGAAAGAGAGCTTTCTTT. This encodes CASSLGAGKRAFF.

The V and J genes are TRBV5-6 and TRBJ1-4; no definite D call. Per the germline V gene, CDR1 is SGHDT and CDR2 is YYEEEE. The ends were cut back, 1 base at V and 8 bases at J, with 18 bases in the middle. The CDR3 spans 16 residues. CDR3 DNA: TGTGCCAGCAGCTTGAATTGGAGAGGGTTAGAAGAAAAACTGTTTTTT. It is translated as CASSLNWRGLEEKLFF.

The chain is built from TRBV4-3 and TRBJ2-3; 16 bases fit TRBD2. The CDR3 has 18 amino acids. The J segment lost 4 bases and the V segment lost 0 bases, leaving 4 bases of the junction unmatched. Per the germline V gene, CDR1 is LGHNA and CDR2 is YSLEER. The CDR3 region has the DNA TGCGCCAGCAGCCAAGAAGGGACTAGCGGGAGGGCCCCAGATACGCAGTATTTT. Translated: CASSQEGTSGRAPDTQYF.